The 31 T cell receptor beta chains presented below share a single source sample, sequenced in a study of blood T cell repertoires in COVID-19. This table comes from immunoSEQ multiplex PCR, and its TCRdb copy is limited to in-frame clones, with some not included. The sample contains 65,000 to 90,000 clones, roughly 89% of which appear only once. The sequenced material came from peripheral blood. Receptors originate from a man aged 80 or over with acute or convalescent COVID-19.

The rearrangement joins TRBV5-6 to TRBJ1-4; TRBD1 matches 7 bases. Trimming removed 2 bases from V and 1 base from J; junction bases left unmatched: 8. This CDR3 is built from 17 residues. The germline V gene has CDR1 SGHDT and CDR2 YYEEEE. The DNA of the CDR3 is TGTGCCAGCAGCTTTAGGGGGACAGAGTTAACTAATGAAAAACTGTTTTTT. This sequence encodes CASSFRGTELTNEKLFF. Drawing the rest from reference TRBV5-6 and TRBJ1-4, the complete variable domain is DAGVTQSPTHLIKTRGQQVTLRCSPKSGHDTVSWYQQALGQGPQFIFQYYEEEERQRGNFPDRFSGHQFPNYSSELNVNALLLGDSALYLCASSFRGTELTNEKLFFGSGTQLSVL.

The genes are TRBV6-6 and TRBJ1-5, with D tentatively TRBD1 (5 bases). The CDR3 runs to 15 residues. Trimming removed 2 bases from V and 0 bases from J, with 8 bases in between. Germline CDR1 MNHNY, CDR2 SVGAGI (reference sequence). Here the CDR3 DNA reads TGTGCCAGCAGTTACGGACAAAATAGCAATCAGCCCCAGCATTTT. Its protein product is CASSYGQNSNQPQHF.

V gene TRBV18 combines with J gene TRBJ2-2; no reliable D call. CDR1 is KGHSH, CDR2 LQKENI, per germline. This CDR3 region has 12 residues. Trimming shortened V by 5 bases and J by 7 bases, and 8 bases separated the two germline ends. The CDR3 DNA sequence: TGTGCCAGCTCAGACACGGTCGGGGAGCTGTTTTTT. Amino acids: CASSDTVGELFF.

The chain couples TRBV25-1 to TRBJ1-3; D is unresolved. V lost 6 bases to trimming and J lost 0 bases, with 12 bases between them. Per the germline V gene, CDR1 is MGHDK and CDR2 is SYGVNS. This CDR3 contains 15 residues. CDR3 in DNA: TGTGCCAGCAGGCGTGCGGAGAGCTCTGGAAACACCATATATTTT. As protein: CASRRAESSGNTIYF.

In nucleotides, the CDR3 is TGTGCCTGGAGCCTCACGGACAGGTGGACTGAAGCTTTCTTT. Its translation: CAWSLTDRWTEAFF. This chain uses TRBV30 with TRBJ1-1; the match to TRBD1 covers 7 bases. The V gene end was trimmed by 3 bases and the J gene end by 5 bases; junction bases not matched to a gene: 9. Germline loops: CDR1 GTSNPN, CDR2 SVGIG (reference sequence). The CDR3 has 14 residues.

The gene calls are TRBV19 and TRBJ1-1; tentative D call: TRBD1 (5 bases). The CDR3 is 11 amino acids. Germline V lookup: CDR1 LNHDA, CDR2 SQIVND (reference sequence). V gave up 11 bases and J gave up 5 bases, with 12 bases separating them. The CDR3 DNA follows: TGTGCCCTTTACGGGGGGACTGAAGCTTTCTTT. Its translation is CALYGGTEAFF.

The chain recombines TRBV6-5 with TRBJ2-7, with D tentatively TRBD1 (6 bases). With 2 bases removed from V and 2 bases from J, the gap between germline ends came to 10 bases. Germline V gene lookup returns CDR1 MNHEY and CDR2 SVGAGI. The CDR3 is 14 amino acids. For the CDR3, the DNA is TGTGCCAGCAGTTACCCCGGACAGACCTACGAGCAGTACTTC. This translates into CASSYPGQTYEQYF.

J is TRBJ1-2 and V is TRBV9; tentatively, D is TRBD1 (6 bases). The CDR3 sequence is 14 residues long. The V and J ends lost 0 bases and 4 bases respectively, with 10 bases between them. Germline loops: CDR1 SGDLS, CDR2 YYNGEE. The CDR3 DNA follows: TGTGCCAGCAGCGTAGTAGGGGGAGCCTATGGCTACACCTTC. It encodes CASSVVGGAYGYTF. The entire variable domain, with the rest obtained from reference TRBV9 and TRBJ1-2, is as follows: DSGVTQTPKHLITATGQRVTLRCSPRSGDLSVYWYQQSLDQGLQFLIQYYNGEERAKGNILERFSAQQFPDLHSELNLSSLELGDSALYFCASSVVGGAYGYTFGSGTRLTVV.

This chain connects TRBV27 to TRBJ2-2; 8 nucleotides align to TRBD2. Germline assignment: CDR1 MNHEY and CDR2 SMNVEV (reference sequence). V was pared by 4 bases and J by 3 bases, with 7 bases of the junction left unmatched. The CDR3 covers 16 residues. CDR3 residues: CASSSSTSAYTGELFF. The CDR3 DNA reads TGTGCCAGCAGTTCCTCGACTAGCGCCTACACCGGGGAGCTGTTTTTT.

The rearrangement joins TRBV5-6 to TRBJ1-1, with TRBD1 matching over 7 bases. The junction had 8 bases not matched to a gene; V was cut back by 6 bases and J by 3 bases. The CDR3 length is 14 residues. Germline CDR1 and CDR2: SGHDT and YYEEEE. CDR3 sequence (DNA): TGTGCCAGCAACCCGACAGGGTTGGACACTGAAGCTTTCTTT. Its protein product is CASNPTGLDTEAFF.

This clone was counted once. The chain joins TRBV11-2 to TRBJ2-7, with 7 nucleotides matching TRBD1. This CDR3 spans 13 amino acids. Germline loops: CDR1 SGHAT, CDR2 FQNNGV. With V trimmed by 4 bases and J by 0 bases, 0 bases remained unmatched. CDR3 loop: CASSWTGSYEQYF. The DNA of the CDR3 is TGTGCCAGCAGCTGGACAGGCTCCTACGAGCAGTACTTC.

The chain is built from TRBV12-3 or TRBV12-4 and TRBJ2-3, with D perhaps TRBD1 (6 bases). The CDR3 runs to 12 residues. Trimming stripped 4 bases from V and 9 bases from J, with 11 bases between. CDR3 nucleotide sequence: TGTGCCAGCAGTTCCTCGACAGGCACGCAGTATTTT. Translation gives CASSSSTGTQYF.

This clone occurred a few times. The rearrangement uses TRBV7-3 and TRBJ2-7; 7 bases fit TRBD1. From germline, CDR1 is SGHTA and CDR2 FQGTGA. With 5 bases clipped from V and 5 bases from J, the junction kept 9 bases outside the gene matches. This CDR3 contains 14 residues. The CDR3 coding sequence is TGTGCCAGCAGCCCGACAGGGAATACCGACGAGCAGTACTTC. This gives the protein CASSPTGNTDEQYF.

The genes are TRBV6-5 and TRBJ2-3; TRBD2 matches at 8 bases. After removal of 2 bases from V and 0 bases from J, the junction contained 4 bases not matched to a gene. This CDR3 has 16 amino acids. Germline values: CDR1 MNHEY, CDR2 SVGAGI. CDR3 sequence (DNA): TGTGCCAGCAGTTACGGGCGGGAGGCTAGCACAGATACGCAGTATTTT. Its translation is CASSYGREASTDTQYF.

The chain uses TRBV5-1 and TRBJ1-1; possibly TRBD1 for D (6 bases). The CDR3 loop spans 15 amino acids. Trimming pared 5 bases from V and 1 base from J, leaving 15 bases between. Germline V gene sequence: CDR1 SGHRS, CDR2 YFSETQ. The CDR3 sequence is CASRQGEGWNTEAFF. The CDR3, as DNA: TGCGCCAGCAGACAGGGAGAGGGATGGAACACTGAAGCTTTCTTT.

V and J are TRBV29-1 and TRBJ1-2; maybe TRBD1 (5 bases). Germline V CDR1 and CDR2: SQVTM, ANQGSEA. V was clipped by 6 bases and J by 4 bases, with 12 bases between them. CDR3 length: 12 amino acids. For the CDR3, the DNA is TGCAGCGTCGCAGACAGACTCTATGGCTACACCTTC. Residues: CSVADRLYGYTF. The full variable domain, with the rest looked up from reference TRBV29-1 and TRBJ1-2, is SAVISQKPSRDICQRGTSLTIQCQVDSQVTMMFWYRQQPGQSLTLIATANQGSEATYESGFVIDKFPISRPNLTFSTLTVSNMSPEDSSIYLCSVADRLYGYTFGSGTRLTVV.

The rearrangement links TRBV5-1 to TRBJ2-5; a possible D gene is TRBD2 (6 bases). Germline assignment: CDR1 SGHRS and CDR2 YFSETQ. V was pared by 4 bases and J by 2 bases, with 12 bases between. This CDR3 region has 14 residues. The CDR3 DNA reads as TGCGCCAGCAGCGGAACCGGGAGTCAAGAGACCCAGTACTTC. Protein: CASSGTGSQETQYF.

The chain is built from TRBV7-9 and TRBJ2-2; D perhaps matches TRBD2 (6 bases). Between the trimmed V and J ends, which lost 5 bases and 7 bases, there was a span of 17 bases. Germline assignment: CDR1 SEHNR and CDR2 FQNEAQ (reference sequence). This CDR3 region has 15 residues. In DNA form, the CDR3 reads TGTGCCAGCAGCCCTCGGGAGCGTGAGGACGGGGAGCTGTTTTTT. Translated: CASSPREREDGELFF.

In this sample, this clone turned up once. The chain uses TRBV3-1 (or the pseudogene TRBV3-2) and TRBJ1-6; no firm D call. Trimming took off 1 base at V and 0 bases at J, with 7 bases between the two ends. The V gene's germline CDR1 is LGHDT and CDR2 YNNKEL (reference sequence). CDR3 length: 16 amino acids. This CDR3 is CASSQASSSYNSPLHF. The CDR3 nucleotides read TGTGCCAGCAGCCAAGCTTCCAGCTCCTATAATTCACCCCTCCACTTT.

The count of this clone is one. The chain uses TRBV5-4 and TRBJ2-3; D perhaps matches TRBD2 (6 bases). Germline V gene data show CDR1 as SGHNT and CDR2 as YYREEE (reference sequence). The length of the CDR3 is 15 residues. V lost 1 base and J 1 base, leaving 10 bases between the germline ends. The CDR3 coding sequence is TGTGCCAGCAGCTTGAAGGACTACCGCACAGATACGCAGTATTTT. Translating it yields CASSLKDYRTDTQYF. Complete variable domain (other parts from reference TRBV5-4 and TRBJ2-3): ETGVTQSPTHLIKTRGQQVTLRCSSQSGHNTVSWYQQALGQGPQFIFQYYREEENGRGNFPPRFSGLQFPNYSSELNVNALELDDSALYLCASSLKDYRTDTQYFGPGTRLTVL.

The chain recombines TRBV7-2 with TRBJ2-7; 7 bases are a match to TRBD2. From germline, CDR1 is SGHTA and CDR2 FQGNSA. J gave up 6 bases and V 5 bases, and 10 bases lay outside the gene matches. This CDR3 contains 14 residues. The CDR3 DNA reads TGTGCCAGCAGCCCTCGTGGGGGGGTATCCGAGCAGTACTTC. This translates into CASSPRGGVSEQYF.

The J gene is TRBJ1-5, the V gene TRBV5-6; unclear D gene. The CDR3 runs 14 residues. Germline V lookup: CDR1 SGHDT, CDR2 YYEEEE. Trimming cost V 3 bases and J 9 bases, with 16 bases left between them. CDR3: CASSSLTRYGPQHF. CDR3 coding DNA: TGTGCCAGCAGCTCCCTGACAAGGTACGGGCCCCAGCATTTT.

The V and J genes are TRBV19 and TRBJ1-5; 8 bases map to TRBD1. V gave up 2 bases and J gave up 3 bases; unmatched junction bases: 3. CDR3 length equals 15 residues. Per the germline V gene, CDR1 is LNHDA and CDR2 is SQIVND (reference sequence). The CDR3 spells CASSIQGADNQPQHF. The CDR3 DNA reads as TGTGCCAGTAGTATACAGGGGGCCGACAATCAGCCCCAGCATTTT.

The DNA of the CDR3 is TGTGCCAGCAGCAAACGCGAGATAGCGGGGCTCTACGAGCAGTACTTC. This translates into CASSKREIAGLYEQYF. The genes are TRBV21-1 and TRBJ2-7; the DNA was not used to check the table's D call, TRBD2. TRBV21-1 is a pseudogene segment. The CDR3 has 16 amino acids.

The V and J genes are TRBV6-5 and TRBJ2-4; TRBD2 agrees at 9 bases. Per the germline V gene, CDR1 is MNHEY and CDR2 is SVGAGI. V lost 8 bases to trimming and J lost 6 bases; unmatched junction nucleotides: 11. The CDR3 loop spans 15 amino acids. This CDR3 is CASSTRGGAGNIQYF. Here the CDR3 DNA reads TGTGCCAGCTCTACTCGCGGGGGGGCGGGAAACATTCAGTACTTC.

The chain employs TRBV6-5 and TRBJ1-1, with D unresolved. The V and J ends lost 7 bases and 8 bases respectively, with 20 bases between them. CDR3 length: 14 residues. From germline, CDR1 is MNHEY and CDR2 SVGAGI. The CDR3 DNA is TGTGCCAGCATGCTTAATTCGGGGAGGTCGGAAGCTTTCTTT. It encodes CASMLNSGRSEAFF.

V and J are TRBV9 and TRBJ2-5; 7 bases match TRBD2. Looked up from germline, CDR1 is SGDLS and CDR2 is YYNGEE. The junction had 4 bases not matched to a gene; V was cut back by 0 bases and J by 5 bases. The length of the CDR3 is 14 residues. This CDR3 reads CASSVGEGLETQYF. The CDR3, as DNA: TGTGCCAGCAGCGTAGGGGAGGGTCTGGAGACCCAGTACTTC.

V is TRBV5-1 and J is TRBJ1-4; TRBD1 might be the D (6 bases). The CDR3 spans 16 residues. Per germline, CDR1 SGHRS and CDR2 YFSETQ. Deletions cut 4 bases from V and 3 bases from J, with 16 bases between. CDR3 DNA: TGCGCCAGCAGCCCACCCACAGGGAAAGCTAATGAAAAACTGTTTTTT. It specifies CASSPPTGKANEKLFF.

The chain recombines TRBV19 with TRBJ1-2, with 7 nucleotides matching TRBD1. V trimming: 6 bases; J trimming: 8 bases; junction bases outside the gene matches: 9. CDR3 size: 13 residues. Germline CDR1 is LNHDA and CDR2 is SQIVND (reference sequence). The CDR3 region is CASRITGAEGYTF. DNA of the CDR3: TGTGCCAGTAGGATAACAGGGGCTGAGGGCTACACCTTC.

This clone was seen a few times. The rearrangement links TRBV5-4 to TRBJ1-1; D is unclear. The germline CDR1 and CDR2 sequences are SGHNT and YYREEE (reference sequence). There are 12 residues in the CDR3. V lost 0 bases and J 11 bases, leaving 11 bases between the germline ends. CDR3 protein: CASSLDGVGAFF. The CDR3 region has the DNA TGTGCCAGCAGCTTGGACGGGGTCGGGGCTTTCTTT.

This clone was observed a handful of times. The genes are TRBV3-1 (or the pseudogene TRBV3-2) and TRBJ2-1; the D gene is possibly TRBD2 (6 bases). The CDR3 runs to 17 residues. Germline CDR1 reads LGHDT; CDR2 reads YNNKEL (reference sequence). The V end was cut by 0 bases, the J end by 12 bases, with 24 bases between. The CDR3 sequence: CASSQDTGGGAKYRQFF. The CDR3 nucleotides are TGTGCCAGCAGCCAAGATACAGGTGGAGGGGCGAAATATAGGCAGTTCTTC.